A selection of T cell receptor beta chains follows, all from one sample in a study of blood T cell repertoires in COVID-19. TCRdb's copy holds only in-frame clones and misses some; the assay was immunoSEQ multiplex PCR. The table has 200,000 to 250,000 clones, about 88% seen once; the top ten hold 5.5% to 7.5%. Sequenced material: peripheral blood. The source is a woman in her 70s with active or convalescent COVID-19. The CDR3 runs from the conserved cysteine through the conserved F or W. D genes are given only for firm matches. Where a row states a size, it is once, few, many or the class of an expanded clone; other rows omit it.

>NA|TRBV18|NA|TRBJ1-5
TGTGCCAGCTCACCGGCTGGGGGGAGGAGCAATCAGCCCCAGCATTTT
CASSPAGGRSNQPQHF
>NA|TRBV7-2|NA|TRBJ2-1
TGTGCCAGCAGCTTAAATAGTGAGCAGTTCTTC
CASSLNSEQFF
>once|TRBV4-2|NA|TRBJ1-4
TGTGCCAGCAGCCTCCTTGGGGGAGGTGCCGCAACTAATGAAAAACTGTTTTTT
CASSLLGGGAATNEKLFF
>once|TRBV6-5|NA|TRBJ2-1
TGTGCCAGCAGTTACCTCAGGGGTCATGAGCAGTTCTTC
CASSYLRGHEQFF
>NA|TRBV25-1|TRBD1|TRBJ1-4
TGTGCCAGCAGACAGGGGAATGAAAAACTGTTTTTT
CASRQGNEKLFF
>NA|TRBV5-4|NA|TRBJ2-1
TGTGCCAGCAGCGGAGGTGGCACTTCACCGAGCACCCTCCGCTACAATGAGCAGTTCTTC
CASSGGGTSPSTLRYNEQFF
>NA|TRBV15|TRBD1|TRBJ2-6
TGTGCCACCAGCAGAGCCCGGACAGGGAGCCTCTCTGGGGCCAACGTCCTGACTTTC
CATSRARTGSLSGANVLTF
>once|TRBV10-3|NA|TRBJ2-1
TGTGCCATCAGTCTACAGGAAGGGGGCTCCTACAATGAGCAGTTCTTC
CAISLQEGGSYNEQFF
>NA|TRBV19|NA|TRBJ1-3
TGTGCCAGTAGTATTGGCACAGGGATTTCGGGAAACACCATATATTTT
CASSIGTGISGNTIYF
>NA|TRBV6-4|TRBD2|TRBJ2-1
TGTGCCAGCAGTAGCTCTAGCGGGGGCACTATCAATGAGCAGTTCTTC
CASSSSSGGTINEQFF
>NA|TRBV7-8|TRBD1|TRBJ1-5
TGTGCCAGCAGCCCCGGACAGGGGCTGGAGCCCCAGCATTTT
CASSPGQGLEPQHF
>NA|TRBV19|TRBD1|TRBJ1-2
TGTGCCAGTAGTCCCCCGGGACAGGGTTGGTCCGAGTACACCTTC
CASSPPGQGWSEYTF
>NA|TRBV6-2/TRBV6-3|NA|TRBJ1-1
TGTGCCAGCAGTTACAGGGTCGGGATGGGGACTGAAGCTTTCTTT
CASSYRVGMGTEAFF
>NA|TRBV6-2/TRBV6-3|TRBD1|TRBJ2-7
TGTGCCAGCAGTTACCTTCAAACCAGGGGGACCTACGAGCAGTACTTC
CASSYLQTRGTYEQYF
>NA|TRBV6-6|NA|TRBJ2-2
TGTGCCAGCAGTTATGACAGGCTCACCGGGGAGCTGTTTTTT
CASSYDRLTGELFF
>NA|TRBV6-4|NA|TRBJ1-2
TGTGCCAGCTCCAGAGGCAAGGGGGATGGCTACACCTTC
CASSRGKGDGYTF
>NA|TRBV9|TRBD2|TRBJ2-3
TGTGCCAGCAGCCTCCCGACTAGCGGGGGTGCAGATACGCAGTATTTT
CASSLPTSGGADTQYF
>NA|TRBV9|TRBD2|TRBJ2-3
TGTGCCAGCAGCGCCTGGACTAGCGGAGCCCGCACAGATACGCAGTATTTT
CASSAWTSGARTDTQYF
>NA|TRBV4-3|NA|TRBJ2-5
TGCGCCAGCAGCCAGGGGAGGACCCAGTACTTC
CASSQGRTQYF
>NA|TRBV6-5|NA|TRBJ1-1
TGTGCCAGCAGTCGGACAGACACTGAAGCTTTCTTT
CASSRTDTEAFF
>NA|TRBV6-5|NA|TRBJ2-1
TGTGCCAGCAAGCGTGTTGGTGAGCAGTTCTTC
CASKRVGEQFF
>once|TRBV7-2|NA|TRBJ1-4
TGTGCCAGCAGCCTGGCAGGGGCCCAGACCGGGTATGAAAAACTGTTTTTT
CASSLAGAQTGYEKLFF
>NA|TRBV10-3|NA|TRBJ2-3
TGTGCCATCAGTGACCAGGTTTGGGATACGCAGTATTTT
CAISDQVWDTQYF
>NA|TRBV3-1/TRBV3-2|NA|TRBJ1-2
TGTGCCAGCAGCCAAGTCCGAAAGGCCCGAACTATGTGCACCTTC
CASSQVRKARTMCTF
>once|TRBV10-3|TRBD2|TRBJ2-1
TGTGCCATCAGTGAGTCGAATTTGGCTAGCGGGGGCTCCTACAATGAGCAGTTCTTC
CAISESNLASGGSYNEQFF
>NA|TRBV10-3|TRBD1|TRBJ2-7
TGTGCCACCTTAGAACAGGGGATCCACTACGAGCAGTACTTC
CATLEQGIHYEQYF
>NA|TRBV20-1|NA|TRBJ1-5
TGCAGTGCTAGTCTAGAGGTAACAAGCAGCAATCAGCCCCAGCATTTT
CSASLEVTSSNQPQHF
>NA|TRBV10-1|NA|TRBJ2-3
TGCGCCAGCAGTGATTCCGCGGTCACAGATACGCAGTATTTT
CASSDSAVTDTQYF
>NA|TRBV12-3/TRBV12-4|NA|TRBJ1-6
TGTGCCAGCAGTTCCCTTTTGGGCTCACCCCTCCACTTT
CASSSLLGSPLHF
>NA|TRBV29-1|NA|TRBJ1-4
TGCAGCGTTGGTGCGGGTTATGAAAAACTGTTTTTT
CSVGAGYEKLFF
>NA|TRBV19|NA|TRBJ1-1
TGTGCCAGTAGTTTGACAGAGAACACTGAAGCTTTCTTT
CASSLTENTEAFF
>NA|TRBV4-3|NA|TRBJ1-3
TGCGCCAGCAGCCAAGAATCAGGGGCAGGCGGCACCATATATTTT
CASSQESGAGGTIYF
>NA|TRBV18|NA|TRBJ2-2
TGTGCCAGCTCACCCTCTGCAGGACTTAACACCGGGGAGCTGTTTTTT
CASSPSAGLNTGELFF
>NA|TRBV9|TRBD1|TRBJ2-2
TGTGCCAGTGCAGGGGGCGCGAACACCGGGGAGCTGTTTTTT
CASAGGANTGELFF
>NA|TRBV6-5|TRBD1|TRBJ2-1
TGTGCCAGCACGCGGACAGGGGTCACCCGCGGTGAGCAGTTCTTC
CASTRTGVTRGEQFF
>NA|TRBV7-2|TRBD1|TRBJ2-5
TGTGCCAGCAGCTTAGTGGGCCGACAGGGCCACCAAGAGACCCAGTACTTC
CASSLVGRQGHQETQYF
>NA|TRBV7-9|TRBD1|TRBJ2-1
TGTGCCAGCAGCTTCGGACAGGGTGACTTCAGCTCCTACAATGAGCAGTTCTTC
CASSFGQGDFSSYNEQFF
>once|TRBV6-6|NA|TRBJ2-5
TGTGCCAGCAGTTACTCGAATCAGCAAGAGACCCAGTACTTC
CASSYSNQQETQYF
>once|TRBV18|NA|TRBJ1-6
TGTGCCAGCTCCCAAGGGGTAGACTCACCCCTCCACTTT
CASSQGVDSPLHF
>NA|TRBV5-5|NA|TRBJ2-3
TGTGCCAGCAGCCCTTATGACACTTGGTACACAGATACGCAGTATTTT
CASSPYDTWYTDTQYF
>NA|TRBV6-4|NA|TRBJ2-7
TGTGCCAGCAGTGAAGGCCCTAGCGTGGGGACTCTGTACTTC
CASSEGPSVGTLYF
>NA|TRBV13|NA|TRBJ2-3
TGTGCCAGCGGGGGGTTGAGCACAGATACGCAGTATTTT
CASGGLSTDTQYF
>NA|TRBV2|NA|TRBJ1-5
TGTGCCAGCAGTATAGGGGCGGGGAGGAATCAGCCCCAGCATTTT
CASSIGAGRNQPQHF
>NA|TRBV9|NA|TRBJ1-1
TGTGCCAGCAGCGTAGATTCAGGGTCGGGCACTGAAGCTTTCTTT
CASSVDSGSGTEAFF
>NA|TRBV19|TRBD1|TRBJ1-2
TGTGCCAGTAGTAAGGGACAGGGTGCGATCTTCCGTGCCTACACCTTC
CASSKGQGAIFRAYTF
>NA|TRBV2|NA|TRBJ2-3
TGTGCCAGCAGCCGCACCTCGCCTTCTAGGACAGATACGCAGTATTTT
CASSRTSPSRTDTQYF
>few|TRBV10-3|NA|TRBJ1-1
TGTGCCGTCTCCCGGGGGGCGGCCCGAGGTGACACTGAAGCTTTCTTT
CAVSRGAARGDTEAFF
>NA|TRBV19|NA|TRBJ2-1
TGTGCCAGTAGTGCTGTCGCGTCGTACAATGAGCAGTTCTTC
CASSAVASYNEQFF
>NA|TRBV9|TRBD1|TRBJ1-2
TGTGCCAGCAGCGTAGACGGGACAGTGGGTGACTATGGCTACACCTTC
CASSVDGTVGDYGYTF
>NA|TRBV4-1|NA|TRBJ2-3
TGCGCCAGCAGCCAAGAGCTCGGTACGCAGTATTTT
CASSQELGTQYF
>NA|TRBV18|NA|TRBJ2-1
TGTGCCAGCTCACCGACAACGACAGTGGGTGATAGAGAGCAGTTCTTC
CASSPTTTVGDREQFF
>NA|TRBV10-1|TRBD2|TRBJ2-1
TGCGCCAGCAGTGTTGGCGGGGGAGGATTGGATGAGCAGTTCTTC
CASSVGGGGLDEQFF
>NA|TRBV7-9|TRBD1|TRBJ1-2
TGTGCCAGCAGCCCCGGACAGGTGCCTGGCTACACCTTC
CASSPGQVPGYTF
>NA|TRBV7-9|NA|TRBJ2-7
TGTGCCAGCAGCTTTTCTTCTGGCAATACCTACGAGCAGTACTTC
CASSFSSGNTYEQYF
>NA|TRBV29-1|TRBD1|TRBJ2-7
TGCAGCGTAATGACAGGGGACTCCTACGAGCAGTACTTC
CSVMTGDSYEQYF
>NA|TRBV23-1|NA|TRBJ2-3
TGCGCCAGGGCGGACTTGGATACGCAGTATTTT
CARADLDTQYF
>NA|TRBV11-2|NA|TRBJ1-1
TGTGCCAGCAGCTTAGTAGGGGAGGGCTACACTGAAGCTTTCTTT
CASSLVGEGYTEAFF
>NA|TRBV6-1|NA|TRBJ2-3
TGTGCCAGCAGTGAGAGCAGGTTGGGGTATTTT
CASSESRLGYF
>NA|TRBV4-1|TRBD2|TRBJ2-7
TGCGCCAGCAGCCAATGGCGGGGGGGCACCTACGAGCAGTACTTC
CASSQWRGGTYEQYF
>NA|TRBV19|TRBD1|TRBJ1-5
TGTGCCAGTAGTGTGGGACAGGGACGTCAGCCCCAGCATTTT
CASSVGQGRQPQHF